These T cell receptor beta chains were read from a single sample in a study of CD8+CD57+ T cells in acquired aplastic anemia. Using its own MiXCR run on the reads, TCRdb lists one record per CDR3 protein. The sample yields approximately 200,000 distinct CDR3 sequences, around 49% seen once. Sequencing input: sorted CD4+, CD8+, or CD8+CD57+ T cells (not recorded which) from PBMCs. The receptor source for this set is a human donor with aplastic anemia. Each CDR3 is given with its conserved first and last residue. The D gene is left open where the match is weak.

TRBD2,TRBV20-1,CSADPSGGTYEQYF
.,TRBV11-2,CARVWYEQYF
TRBD1,TRBV19,CASSKTGDRYEQYF
.,TRBV7-9,CASSSVHRESGANVLTF
TRBD1,TRBV9,CASSPRTGSTDTQYF
.,TRBV7-2,CASSLQAREYEQYF
TRBD1,TRBV29-1,CSVGQGGVEQYF
.,TRBV12-3/TRBV12-4,CASSLGGIRGNTIYF
TRBD1,TRBV7-9,CATSDRPPGGPDYEQYF
.,TRBV19,CASSIQVWEEQYF
TRBD1,TRBV7-3,CASSSAGTDF
.,TRBV2,CASSHNRVFYNSPLHF
.,TRBV7-9,CASSPPGSTNEQFF
TRBD2,TRBV2,CASGPGLVGEVSEQFF
TRBD1,TRBV6-6,CASSLRGQGGEGYTF
.,TRBV25-1,CASSELLASGANVLTF